One sample yielded the 6 T cell receptor beta chains listed below, sequenced in a study of cytomegalovirus exposure and HLA in healthy donors. The PCR employed 60 Vbeta primers together with 13 Jbeta primers. Method: immunoSEQ multiplex PCR; TCRdb's copy keeps in-frame clones and lacks some. Here the sample spans over 110,000 clones, about 79% being singletons. The sequencing input was PBMCs. These receptors came from a male donor in good health and CMV-seronegative.

The rearrangement uses TRBV5-4 and TRBJ2-2; 14 bases agree with TRBD2. Germline V gene sequence: CDR1 SGHNT, CDR2 YYREEE (reference sequence). This CDR3 spans 17 amino acids. V shed 0 bases, J shed 8 bases, and the junction held 6 bases outside the gene matches. The CDR3 loop reads CASSLGGTSGRTGELFF. The CDR3 DNA reads as TGTGCCAGCAGCTTGGGGGGGACTAGCGGGAGAACGGGGGAGCTGTTTTTT. The entire variable domain, with the rest obtained from reference TRBV5-4 and TRBJ2-2, is as follows: ETGVTQSPTHLIKTRGQQVTLRCSSQSGHNTVSWYQQALGQGPQFIFQYYREEENGRGNFPPRFSGLQFPNYSSELNVNALELDDSALYLCASSLGGTSGRTGELFFGEGSRLTVL.

The V gene is TRBV2, the J gene TRBJ2-2, with D perhaps TRBD2 (5 bases). The V end lost 5 bases, the J end lost 4 bases, and 8 bases lay between the germline ends. From germline, CDR1 is SNHLY and CDR2 FYNNEI. The CDR3 totals 13 residues. The CDR3 loop is CASSFSGTGELFF. Here the CDR3 DNA reads TGTGCCAGCAGTTTCAGCGGCACCGGGGAGCTGTTTTTT.

This sequence joins TRBV28 and TRBJ2-3; 12 bases agree with TRBD2. This CDR3 region has 14 residues. Germline trimming cut 6 bases from V and 6 bases from J; bases unmatched to any gene: 4. Germline-derived CDR1 and CDR2 are MDHEN and SYDVKM. As DNA, the CDR3 is TGTGCCAGCAGCCGGACTAGCGGGACTGATACGCAGTATTTT. Its protein is CASSRTSGTDTQYF.

The table lists this clone with a count of one. The chain recombines TRBV7-7 with TRBJ2-1; TRBD2 matches 7 bases. The CDR3 runs to 17 residues. CDR1 is SSHAT and CDR2 is FNYEAQ in the germline V gene (reference sequence). V lost 5 bases to trimming and J lost 0 bases; unmatched junction nucleotides: 10. CDR3 in DNA: TGTGCCAGCAGCCCCGGATCAGCGGGACGCTCCTACAATGAGCAGTTCTTC. It specifies CASSPGSAGRSYNEQFF.

The chain uses TRBV7-2 and TRBJ1-5; possibly TRBD1 for D (6 bases). CDR1 and CDR2 from the germline V gene are SGHTA and FQGNSA. This CDR3 comprises 13 residues. Between the trimmed V and J ends, which lost 5 bases and 6 bases, there was a span of 11 bases. The CDR3 DNA reads TGTGCCAGCAGCCGGGAGGGGGGTCAGCCCCAGCATTTT. It specifies CASSREGGQPQHF. Based on the CDR3 plus reference TRBV7-2 and TRBJ1-5, the full variable domain is GAGVSQSPSNKVTEKGKDVELRCDPISGHTALYWYRQSLGQGLEFLIYFQGNSAPDKSGLPSDRFSAERTGGSVSTLTIQRTQQEDSAVYLCASSREGGQPQHFGDGTRLSIL.

About this clone: The missing conserved phenylalanine or tryptophan at the end of this CDR3 makes a read error likely. V is TRBV30 and J is TRBJ1-2; tentative D call: TRBD1 (6 bases). The germline V and J ends were trimmed by 8 bases and 4 bases, with 17 bases remaining between them. Per the germline V gene, CDR1 is GTSNPN and CDR2 is SVGIG (reference sequence). This CDR3 is built from 13 residues. The CDR3 DNA reads TGTGCCCGAGGGGGGGCGCTGAGCTATGGCTACACCCTC. Translating it yields CARGGALSYGYTL.